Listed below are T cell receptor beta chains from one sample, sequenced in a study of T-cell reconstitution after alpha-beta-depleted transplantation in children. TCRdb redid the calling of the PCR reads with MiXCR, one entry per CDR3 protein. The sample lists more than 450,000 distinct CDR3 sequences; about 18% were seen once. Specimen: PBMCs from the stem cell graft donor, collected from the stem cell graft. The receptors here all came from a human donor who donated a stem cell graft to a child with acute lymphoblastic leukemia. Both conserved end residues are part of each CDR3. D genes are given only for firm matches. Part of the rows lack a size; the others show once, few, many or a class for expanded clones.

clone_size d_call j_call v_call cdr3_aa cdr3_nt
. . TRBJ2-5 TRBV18 CASSQQQQETQYF TGTGCCAGCTCACAACAGCAGCAAGAGACCCAGTACTTC
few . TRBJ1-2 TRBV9 CASSYGNYGYTF TGTGCCAGCAGCTACGGAAACTATGGCTACACCTTC
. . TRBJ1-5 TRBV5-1 CASSWDGGNQPQHF TGCGCCAGCAGCTGGGACGGGGGCAATCAGCCCCAGCATTTT
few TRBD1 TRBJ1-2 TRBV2 CASKLNGGAGGAGTFF TGTGCCAGCAAACTCAATGGAGGGGCAGGGGGCGCGGGAACGTTCTTC
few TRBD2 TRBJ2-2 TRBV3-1 CASSPGLAGPGELFF TGTGCCAGCAGCCCGGGACTAGCGGGACCCGGGGAGCTGTTTTTT
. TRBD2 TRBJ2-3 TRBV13 CASSLGGRARYSDTQYF TGTGCCAGCAGCTTAGGCGGGAGGGCCCGGTATTCAGATACGCAGTATTTT
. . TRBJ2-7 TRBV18 CASSPLEDSYEQYF TGTGCCAGCTCACCACTGGAGGACTCCTACGAGCAGTACTTC
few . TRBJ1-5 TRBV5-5 CASSLEWGVSQPQHF TGTGCCAGCAGCTTGGAATGGGGGGTCTCGCAGCCCCAGCATTTT
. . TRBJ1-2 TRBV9 CASSVGGHGYTF TGTGCCAGCAGCGTAGGTGGCCATGGCTACACCTTC
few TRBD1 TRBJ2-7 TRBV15 CATSRDAAGGHEQYF TGTGCCACCAGCAGAGATGCGGCAGGGGGCCACGAGCAGTACTTC
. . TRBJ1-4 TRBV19 CASSPDDYATNEKLFF TGTGCCAGTAGTCCCGACGATTACGCAACTAATGAAAAACTGTTTTTT
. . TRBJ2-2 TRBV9 CASSGGGPILVLNTGELFF TGTGCCAGCAGCGGAGGGGGGCCGATCCTAGTCCTAAACACCGGGGAGCTGTTTTTT
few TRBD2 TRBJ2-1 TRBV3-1 CASSQGAGAANNEQFF TGTGCCAGCAGCCAAGGGGCGGGAGCGGCCAACAATGAGCAGTTCTTC
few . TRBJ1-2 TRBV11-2 CASSAFSEGGYTF TGTGCCAGCAGCGCCTTCTCGGAGGGTGGCTACACCTTC
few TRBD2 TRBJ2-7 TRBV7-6 CASSLIAGEGYEQYF TGTGCCAGCAGCCTAATTGCGGGAGAAGGCTACGAGCAGTACTTC
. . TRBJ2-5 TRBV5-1 CASSPTDRTSGQETQYF TGCGCCAGCAGCCCCACCGATCGAACCAGCGGACAAGAGACCCAGTACTTC
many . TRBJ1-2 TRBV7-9 CASSFEGRYGYTF TGTGCCAGCAGCTTTGAGGGACGGTATGGCTACACCTTC
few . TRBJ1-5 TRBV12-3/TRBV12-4 CASSLRGGTSNQPQHF TGTGCCAGCAGTCTTAGAGGGGGGACTAGCAATCAGCCCCAGCATTTT
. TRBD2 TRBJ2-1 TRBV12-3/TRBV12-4 CASSPSGLAGNYNEQFF TGTGCCAGCAGTCCCTCGGGACTAGCGGGAAACTACAATGAGCAGTTCTTC
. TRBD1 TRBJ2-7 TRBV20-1 CSARDWTGNPGQYF TGCAGTGCTAGGGACTGGACAGGGAATCCGGGGCAGTACTTC
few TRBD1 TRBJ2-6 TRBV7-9 CASSLSGQELVLTF TGTGCCAGCAGCCTCTCTGGACAGGAACTCGTCCTGACTTTC
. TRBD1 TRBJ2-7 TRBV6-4 CASSDSIVNLGGRGLYEQYF TGTGCCAGCAGTGACTCAATAGTAAATCTTGGCGGCAGGGGGCTTTACGAGCAGTACTTC
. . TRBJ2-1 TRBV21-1 CAILFVWGDPYNEQFF TGTGCCATCCTCTTTGTATGGGGAGACCCCTACAATGAGCAGTTCTTC
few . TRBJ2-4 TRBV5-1 CASSLAQGTKNIQYF TGCGCCAGCAGCTTGGCCCAGGGGACCAAAAACATTCAGTACTTC
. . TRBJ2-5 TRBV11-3 CASSLGRVRDGQETQYF TGTGCCAGCAGCTTGGGCCGAGTCCGGGACGGACAAGAGACCCAGTACTTC
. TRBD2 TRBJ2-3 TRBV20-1 CTKTSGIADTQYF TGCACCAAGACTAGCGGGATCGCAGATACGCAGTATTTT
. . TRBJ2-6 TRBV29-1 CSVQGYNSGANVLTF TGCAGCGTTCAGGGTTACAACTCTGGGGCCAACGTCCTGACTTTC
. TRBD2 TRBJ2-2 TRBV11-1 CASTLSSGAPTTPNTGELFF TGTGCCAGCACCTTATCTAGCGGGGCTCCTACAACCCCGAACACCGGGGAGCTGTTTTTT
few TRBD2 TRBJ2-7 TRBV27 CASSLSSGRAHEQYF TGTGCCAGCAGTCTCTCTAGCGGGAGGGCCCACGAGCAGTACTTC
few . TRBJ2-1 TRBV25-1 CASSEFWANEQFF TGTGCCAGCAGTGAATTCTGGGCCAATGAGCAGTTCTTC
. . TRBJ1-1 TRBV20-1 CSARQENTEAFF TGCAGTGCTAGACAAGAGAACACTGAAGCTTTCTTT
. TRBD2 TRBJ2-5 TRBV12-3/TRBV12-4 CAICLVGGTTWLKTQYF TGTGCCATCTGTTTAGTAGGCGGGACTACTTGGTTGAAGACCCAGTACTTC
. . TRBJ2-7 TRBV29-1 CSVESQGLGYEQYF TGCAGCGTTGAGAGTCAGGGGTTGGGCTACGAGCAGTACTTC
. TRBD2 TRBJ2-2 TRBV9 CASSPLAGTNTGELFF TGTGCCAGCAGCCCTCTAGCGGGTACGAACACCGGGGAGCTGTTTTTT
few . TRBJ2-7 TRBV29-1 CSVEFFDEQYF TGCAGCGTTGAGTTCTTCGACGAGCAGTACTTC
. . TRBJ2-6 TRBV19 CASSTAVGSGANVLTF TGTGCCAGTAGTACCGCAGTGGGCTCGGGGGCCAACGTCCTGACTTTC
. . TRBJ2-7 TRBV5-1 CASSLVGGGTYEQYF TGCGCCAGCAGCTTGGTCGGAGGGGGCACCTACGAGCAGTACTTC
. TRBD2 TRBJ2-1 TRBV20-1 CSARAGSLAGRNEQFF TGCAGTGCTAGAGCCGGGAGCCTAGCGGGGAGGAATGAGCAGTTCTTC
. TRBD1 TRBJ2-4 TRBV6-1 CASSDRTGRAKNIQYF TGTGCCAGCAGTGACCGGACAGGGAGGGCCAAAAACATTCAGTACTTC
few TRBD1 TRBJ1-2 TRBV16 CASSRDRDLNYGYTF TGTGCCAGCAGCCGAGACAGGGACCTTAACTATGGCTACACCTTC
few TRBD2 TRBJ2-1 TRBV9 CASSSQREGRYNEQFF TGTGCCAGCAGCTCCCAGCGGGAGGGGCGATACAATGAGCAGTTCTTC
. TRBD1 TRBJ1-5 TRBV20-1 CSARGWDRMEPQHF TGCAGTGCTAGAGGGTGGGACAGGATGGAGCCCCAGCATTTT
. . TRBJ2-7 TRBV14 CASSATASYEQYF TGTGCCAGCAGTGCGACAGCCTCCTACGAGCAGTACTTC
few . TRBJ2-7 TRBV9 CASSVGPGTPYEQYF TGTGCCAGCAGCGTAGGACCGGGAACACCCTACGAGCAGTACTTC
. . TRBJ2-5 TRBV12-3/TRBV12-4 CASSGTLLSQETQYF TGTGCCAGCAGTGGGACCCTCTTATCCCAAGAGACCCAGTACTTC
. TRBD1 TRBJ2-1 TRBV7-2 CASSWTGSYNEQFF TGTGCCAGCAGCTGGACAGGGAGCTACAATGAGCAGTTCTTC
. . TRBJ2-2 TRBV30 CAWSVLWGTGELFF TGTGCCTGGAGTGTACTTTGGGGTACCGGGGAGCTGTTTTTT
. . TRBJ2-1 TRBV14 CASSQGPTGSYNEQFF TGTGCCAGCAGCCAAGGGCCAACGGGCTCCTACAATGAGCAGTTCTTC
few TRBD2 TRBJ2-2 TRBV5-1 CASSSTAGGPSGELFF TGCGCCAGCAGCTCCACAGCGGGAGGGCCTTCCGGGGAGCTGTTTTTT
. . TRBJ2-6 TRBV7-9 CASSSQIRVSGANVLTF TGTGCCAGCAGCTCCCAAATCAGGGTCTCTGGGGCCAACGTCCTGACTTTC
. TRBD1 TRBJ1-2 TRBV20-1 CSARVDRVWGYGYTF TGCAGTGCTAGGGTAGACAGGGTGTGGGGCTATGGCTACACCTTC
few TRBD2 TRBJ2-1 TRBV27 CASSLGLAGTNEQFF TGTGCCAGCAGCTTAGGACTAGCGGGAACCAATGAGCAGTTCTTC